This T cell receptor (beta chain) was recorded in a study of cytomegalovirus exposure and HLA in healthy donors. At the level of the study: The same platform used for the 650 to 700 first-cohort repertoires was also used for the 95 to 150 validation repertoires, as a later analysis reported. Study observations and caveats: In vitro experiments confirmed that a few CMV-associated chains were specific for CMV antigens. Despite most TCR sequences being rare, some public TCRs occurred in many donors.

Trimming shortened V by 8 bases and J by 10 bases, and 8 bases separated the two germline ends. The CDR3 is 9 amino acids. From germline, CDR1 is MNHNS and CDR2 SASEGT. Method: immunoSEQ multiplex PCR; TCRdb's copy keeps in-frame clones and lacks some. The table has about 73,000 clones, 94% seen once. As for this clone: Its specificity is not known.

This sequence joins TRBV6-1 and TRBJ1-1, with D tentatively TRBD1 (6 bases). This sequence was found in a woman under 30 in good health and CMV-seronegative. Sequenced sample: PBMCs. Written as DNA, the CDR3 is TGTGCCAGCGACAGGCGAGCTTTCTTT. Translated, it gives CASDRRAFF.